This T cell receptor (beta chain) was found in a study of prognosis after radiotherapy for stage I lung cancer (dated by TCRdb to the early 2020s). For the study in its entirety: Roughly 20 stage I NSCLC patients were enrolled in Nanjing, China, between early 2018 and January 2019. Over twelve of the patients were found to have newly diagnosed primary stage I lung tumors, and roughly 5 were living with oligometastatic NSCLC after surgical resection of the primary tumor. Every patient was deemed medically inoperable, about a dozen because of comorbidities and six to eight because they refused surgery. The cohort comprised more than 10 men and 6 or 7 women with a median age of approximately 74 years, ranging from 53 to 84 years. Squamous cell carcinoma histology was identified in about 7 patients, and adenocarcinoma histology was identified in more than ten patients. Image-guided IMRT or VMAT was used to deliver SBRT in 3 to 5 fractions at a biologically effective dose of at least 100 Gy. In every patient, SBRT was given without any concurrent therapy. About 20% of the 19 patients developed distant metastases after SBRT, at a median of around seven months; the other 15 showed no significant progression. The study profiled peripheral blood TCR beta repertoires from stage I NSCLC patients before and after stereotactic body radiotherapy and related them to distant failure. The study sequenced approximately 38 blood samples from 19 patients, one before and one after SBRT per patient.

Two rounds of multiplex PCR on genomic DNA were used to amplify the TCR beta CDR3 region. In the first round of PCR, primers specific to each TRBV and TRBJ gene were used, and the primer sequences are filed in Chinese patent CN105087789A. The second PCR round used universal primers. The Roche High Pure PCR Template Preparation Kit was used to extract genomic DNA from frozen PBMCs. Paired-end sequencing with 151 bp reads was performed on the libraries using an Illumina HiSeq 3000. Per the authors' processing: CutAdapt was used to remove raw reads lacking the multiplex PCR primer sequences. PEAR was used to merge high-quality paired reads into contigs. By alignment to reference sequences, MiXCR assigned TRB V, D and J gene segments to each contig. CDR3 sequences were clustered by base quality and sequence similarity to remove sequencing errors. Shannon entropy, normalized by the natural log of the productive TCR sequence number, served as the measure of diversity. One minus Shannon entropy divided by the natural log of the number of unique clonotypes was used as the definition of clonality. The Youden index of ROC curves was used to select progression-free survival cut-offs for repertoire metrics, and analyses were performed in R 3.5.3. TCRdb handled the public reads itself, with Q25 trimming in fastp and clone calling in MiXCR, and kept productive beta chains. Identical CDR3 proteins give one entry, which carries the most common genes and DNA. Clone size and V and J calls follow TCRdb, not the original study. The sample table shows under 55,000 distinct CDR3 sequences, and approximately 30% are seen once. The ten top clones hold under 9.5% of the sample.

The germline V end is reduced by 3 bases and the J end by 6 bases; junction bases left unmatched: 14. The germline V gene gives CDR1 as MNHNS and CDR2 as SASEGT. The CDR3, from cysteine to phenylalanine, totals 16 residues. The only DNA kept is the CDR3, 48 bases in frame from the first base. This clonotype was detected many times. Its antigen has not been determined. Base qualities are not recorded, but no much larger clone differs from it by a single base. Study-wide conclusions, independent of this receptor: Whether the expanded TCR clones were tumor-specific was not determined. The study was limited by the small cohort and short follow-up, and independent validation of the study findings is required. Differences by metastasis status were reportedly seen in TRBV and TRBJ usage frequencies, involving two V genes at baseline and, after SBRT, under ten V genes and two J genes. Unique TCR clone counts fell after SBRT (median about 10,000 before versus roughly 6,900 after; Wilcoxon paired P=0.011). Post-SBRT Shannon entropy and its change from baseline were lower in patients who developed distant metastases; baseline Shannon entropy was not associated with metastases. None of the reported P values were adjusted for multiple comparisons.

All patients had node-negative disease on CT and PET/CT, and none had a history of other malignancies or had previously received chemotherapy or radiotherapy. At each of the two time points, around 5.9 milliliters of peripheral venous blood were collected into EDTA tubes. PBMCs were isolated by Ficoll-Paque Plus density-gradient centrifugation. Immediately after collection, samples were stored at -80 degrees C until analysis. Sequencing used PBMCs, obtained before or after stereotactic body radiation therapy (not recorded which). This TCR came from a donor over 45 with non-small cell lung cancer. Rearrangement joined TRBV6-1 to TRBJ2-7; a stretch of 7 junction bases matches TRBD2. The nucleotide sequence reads TGTGCCAGCAGTGAGGGGCCGGGACTACTTCAAACCGAGCAGTACTTC. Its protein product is CASSEGPGLLQTEQYF.